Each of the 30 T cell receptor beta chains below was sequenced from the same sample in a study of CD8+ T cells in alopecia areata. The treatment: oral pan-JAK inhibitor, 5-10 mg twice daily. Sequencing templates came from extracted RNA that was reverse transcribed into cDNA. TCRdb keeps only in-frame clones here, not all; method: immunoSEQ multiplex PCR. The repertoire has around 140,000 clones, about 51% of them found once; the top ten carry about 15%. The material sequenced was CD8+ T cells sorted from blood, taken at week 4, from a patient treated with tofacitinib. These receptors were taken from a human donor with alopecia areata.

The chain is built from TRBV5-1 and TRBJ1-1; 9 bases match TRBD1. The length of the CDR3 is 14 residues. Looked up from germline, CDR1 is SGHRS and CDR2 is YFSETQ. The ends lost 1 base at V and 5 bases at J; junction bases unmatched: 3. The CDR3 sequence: CASSLTGGETEAFF. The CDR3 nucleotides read TGCGCCAGCAGCTTGACAGGGGGCGAGACTGAAGCTTTCTTT.

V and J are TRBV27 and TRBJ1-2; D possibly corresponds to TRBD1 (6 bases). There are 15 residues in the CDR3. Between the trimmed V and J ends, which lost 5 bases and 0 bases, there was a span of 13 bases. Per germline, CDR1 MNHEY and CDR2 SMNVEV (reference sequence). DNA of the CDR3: TGTGCCAGCAGTCCTCCGGGACAAACTAACTATGGCTACACCTTC. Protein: CASSPPGQTNYGYTF.

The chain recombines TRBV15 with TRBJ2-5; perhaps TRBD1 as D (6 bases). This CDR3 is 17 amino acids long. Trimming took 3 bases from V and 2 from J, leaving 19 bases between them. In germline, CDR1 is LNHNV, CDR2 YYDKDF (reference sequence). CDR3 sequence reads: CATSRPVGARSQETQYF. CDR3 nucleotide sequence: TGTGCCACCAGCAGGCCAGTGGGGGCGAGAAGTCAAGAGACCCAGTACTTC.

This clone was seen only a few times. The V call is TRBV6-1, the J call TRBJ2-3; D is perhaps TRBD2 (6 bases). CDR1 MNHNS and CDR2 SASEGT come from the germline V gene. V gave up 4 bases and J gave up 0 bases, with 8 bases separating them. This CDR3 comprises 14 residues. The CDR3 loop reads CASSVAASTDTQYF. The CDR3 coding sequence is TGTGCCAGCAGTGTAGCGGCTAGCACAGATACGCAGTATTTT.

The CDR3 is CASLGVSGETQYF. CDR3 sequence (DNA): TGTGCCAGCTTGGGCGTCTCGGGAGAGACCCAGTACTTC. The chain combines TRBV6-5 with TRBJ2-5; D call uncertain. From germline, CDR1 is MNHEY and CDR2 SVGAGI. With 8 bases removed from V and 4 bases from J, the gap between germline ends came to 14 bases. The CDR3 sequence is 13 residues long.

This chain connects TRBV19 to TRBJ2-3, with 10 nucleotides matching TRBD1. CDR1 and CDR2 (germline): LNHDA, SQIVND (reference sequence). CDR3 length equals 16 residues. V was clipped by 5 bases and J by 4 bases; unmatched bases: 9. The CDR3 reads CASSPRTGGWSDTQYF. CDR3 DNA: TGTGCCAGTAGTCCACGGACAGGGGGATGGTCAGATACGCAGTATTTT.

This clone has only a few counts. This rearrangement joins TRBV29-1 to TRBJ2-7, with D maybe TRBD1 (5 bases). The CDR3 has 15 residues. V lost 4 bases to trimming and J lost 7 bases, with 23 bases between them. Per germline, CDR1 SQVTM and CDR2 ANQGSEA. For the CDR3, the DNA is TGCAGCGTTGTACCCCTCCAGGGTACCATCTTAGAGCAGTACTTC. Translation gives CSVVPLQGTILEQYF.

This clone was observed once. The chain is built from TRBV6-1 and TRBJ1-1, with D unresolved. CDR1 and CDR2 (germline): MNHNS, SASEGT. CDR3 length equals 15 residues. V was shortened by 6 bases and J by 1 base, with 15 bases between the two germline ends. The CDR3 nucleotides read TGTGCCAGCAGGAGGTCGAGAACAAAGAACACTGAAGCTTTCTTT. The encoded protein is CASRRSRTKNTEAFF.

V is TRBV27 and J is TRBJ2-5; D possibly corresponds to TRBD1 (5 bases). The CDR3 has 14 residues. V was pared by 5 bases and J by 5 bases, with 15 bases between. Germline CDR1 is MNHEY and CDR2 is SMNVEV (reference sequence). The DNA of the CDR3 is TGTGCCAGCAGTCCCCGACAGTATTGGGAGACCCAGTACTTC. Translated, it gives CASSPRQYWETQYF.

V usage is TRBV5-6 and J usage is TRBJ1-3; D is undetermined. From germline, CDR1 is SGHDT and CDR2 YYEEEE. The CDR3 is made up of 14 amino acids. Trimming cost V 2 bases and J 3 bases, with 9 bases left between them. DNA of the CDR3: TGTGCCAGCAGCTTTCCGAGGGATGGAAACACCATATATTTT. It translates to CASSFPRDGNTIYF.

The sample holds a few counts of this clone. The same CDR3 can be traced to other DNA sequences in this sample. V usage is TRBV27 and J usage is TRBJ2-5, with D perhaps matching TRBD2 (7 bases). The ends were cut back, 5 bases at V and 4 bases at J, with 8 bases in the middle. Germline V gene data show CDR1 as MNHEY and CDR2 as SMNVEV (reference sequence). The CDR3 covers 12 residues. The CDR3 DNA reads TGTGCCAGCAGTAGGGGGGGAGAGACCCAGTACTTC. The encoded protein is CASSRGGETQYF.

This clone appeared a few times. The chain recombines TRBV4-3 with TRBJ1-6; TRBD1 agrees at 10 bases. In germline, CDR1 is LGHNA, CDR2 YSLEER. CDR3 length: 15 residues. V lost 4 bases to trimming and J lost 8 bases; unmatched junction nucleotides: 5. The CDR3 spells CASSPRGTGDSPLHF. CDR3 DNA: TGCGCCAGCAGCCCTCGCGGGACAGGGGATTCACCCCTCCACTTT.

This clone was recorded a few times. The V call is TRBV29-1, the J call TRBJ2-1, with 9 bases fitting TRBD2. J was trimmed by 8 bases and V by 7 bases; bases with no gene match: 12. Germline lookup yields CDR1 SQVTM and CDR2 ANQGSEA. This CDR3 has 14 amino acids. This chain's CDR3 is CSGHTGTSFDEQFF. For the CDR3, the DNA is TGCAGCGGACATACCGGGACTAGCTTCGATGAGCAGTTCTTC.

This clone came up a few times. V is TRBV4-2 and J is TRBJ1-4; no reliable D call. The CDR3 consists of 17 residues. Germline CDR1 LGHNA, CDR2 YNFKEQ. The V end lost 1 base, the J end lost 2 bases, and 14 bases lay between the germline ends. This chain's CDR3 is CASSQVESPVTNEKLFF. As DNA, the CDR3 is TGTGCCAGCAGCCAAGTGGAGTCACCTGTGACTAATGAAAAACTGTTTTTT.

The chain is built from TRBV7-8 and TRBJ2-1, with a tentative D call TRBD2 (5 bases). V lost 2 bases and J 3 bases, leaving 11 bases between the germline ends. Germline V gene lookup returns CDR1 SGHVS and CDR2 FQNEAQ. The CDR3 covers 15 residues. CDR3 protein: CASSLTRGDYNEQFF. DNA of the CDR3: TGTGCCAGCAGCTTAACCCGGGGAGACTACAATGAGCAGTTCTTC.

In DNA form, the CDR3 reads TGTGCCACCCTCGGGGACAGGTACAATGAGCAGTTCTTC. Its protein is CATLGDRYNEQFF. This chain connects TRBV27 to TRBJ2-1; TRBD1 aligns across 8 bases. Germline-derived CDR1 and CDR2 are MNHEY and SMNVEV (reference sequence). The CDR3 is made up of 13 amino acids. After removal of 10 bases from V and 4 bases from J, the junction contained 6 bases not matched to a gene.

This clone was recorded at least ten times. The CDR3 protein is CASSADRGDTQYF. The CDR3 bases are TGTGCCAGCAGCGCAGACAGAGGAGATACGCAGTATTTT. The chain has TRBV7-8 and TRBJ2-3, with D possibly TRBD1 on 5 matching bases. CDR1 is SGHVS, CDR2 FQNEAQ, per germline. The CDR3 has 13 amino acids. V shed 5 bases and J shed 5 bases, with 11 bases lying between them.

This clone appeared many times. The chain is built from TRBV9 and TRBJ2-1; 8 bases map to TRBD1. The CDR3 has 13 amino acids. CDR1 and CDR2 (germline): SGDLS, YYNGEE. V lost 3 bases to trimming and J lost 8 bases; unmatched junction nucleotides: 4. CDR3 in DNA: TGTGCCAGCAGCGGGGGACAGGTCGATGAGCAGTTCTTC. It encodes CASSGGQVDEQFF.

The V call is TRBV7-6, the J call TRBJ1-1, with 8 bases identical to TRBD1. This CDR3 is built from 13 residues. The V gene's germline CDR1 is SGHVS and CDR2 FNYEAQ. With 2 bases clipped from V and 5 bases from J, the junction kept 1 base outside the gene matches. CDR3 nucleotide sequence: TGTGCCAGCAGCTTAAGGACAGGGACTGAAGCTTTCTTT. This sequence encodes CASSLRTGTEAFF.

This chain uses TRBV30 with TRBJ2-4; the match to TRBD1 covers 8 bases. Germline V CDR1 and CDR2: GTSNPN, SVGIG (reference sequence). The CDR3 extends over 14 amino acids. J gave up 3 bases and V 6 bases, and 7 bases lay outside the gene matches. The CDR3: CACSQGAVKNIQYF. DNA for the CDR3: TGTGCCTGCTCCCAGGGGGCTGTCAAAAACATTCAGTACTTC.

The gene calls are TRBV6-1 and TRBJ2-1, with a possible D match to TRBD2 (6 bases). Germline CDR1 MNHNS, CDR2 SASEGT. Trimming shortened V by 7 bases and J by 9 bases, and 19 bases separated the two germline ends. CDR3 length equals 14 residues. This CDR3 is CASMGGRGRLEQFF. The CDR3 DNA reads TGTGCCAGCATGGGGGGAAGGGGCCGACTTGAGCAGTTCTTC.

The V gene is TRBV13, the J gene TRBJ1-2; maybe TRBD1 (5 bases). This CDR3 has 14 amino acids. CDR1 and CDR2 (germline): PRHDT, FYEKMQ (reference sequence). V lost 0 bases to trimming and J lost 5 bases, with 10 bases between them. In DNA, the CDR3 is TGTGCCAGCAGCTTAGGGGACGGGGGATATGGCTACACCTTC. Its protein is CASSLGDGGYGYTF.

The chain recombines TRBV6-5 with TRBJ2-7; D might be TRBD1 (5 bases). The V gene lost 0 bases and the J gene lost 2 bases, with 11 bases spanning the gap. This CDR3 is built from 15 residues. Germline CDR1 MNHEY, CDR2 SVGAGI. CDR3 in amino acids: CASSYSARDTYEQYF. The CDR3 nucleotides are TGTGCCAGCAGTTACTCAGCCAGGGATACCTACGAGCAGTACTTC.

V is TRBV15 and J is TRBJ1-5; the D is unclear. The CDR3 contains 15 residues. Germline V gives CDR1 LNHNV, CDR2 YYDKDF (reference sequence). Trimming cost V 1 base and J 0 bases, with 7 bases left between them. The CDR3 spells CATSRGDNSNQPQHF. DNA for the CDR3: TGTGCCACCAGCAGAGGGGATAATAGCAATCAGCCCCAGCATTTT.

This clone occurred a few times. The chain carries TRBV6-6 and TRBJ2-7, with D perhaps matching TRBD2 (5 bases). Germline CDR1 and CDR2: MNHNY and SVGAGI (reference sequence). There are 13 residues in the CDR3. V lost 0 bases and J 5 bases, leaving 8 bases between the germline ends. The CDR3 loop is CASSYSSRDEQYF. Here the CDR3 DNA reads TGTGCCAGCAGTTACTCGTCGAGGGACGAGCAGTACTTC.

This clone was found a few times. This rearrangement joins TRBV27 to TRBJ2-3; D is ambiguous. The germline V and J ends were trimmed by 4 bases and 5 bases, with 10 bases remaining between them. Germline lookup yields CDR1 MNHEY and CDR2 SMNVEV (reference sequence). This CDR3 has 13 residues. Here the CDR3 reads CASSYIVGDTQYF. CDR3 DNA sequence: TGTGCCAGCAGTTATATCGTCGGAGATACGCAGTATTTT.

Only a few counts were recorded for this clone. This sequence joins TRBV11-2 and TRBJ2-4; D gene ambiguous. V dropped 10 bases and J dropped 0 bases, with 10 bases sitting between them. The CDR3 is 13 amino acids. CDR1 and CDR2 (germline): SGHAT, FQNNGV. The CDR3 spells CATSSLAKNIQYF. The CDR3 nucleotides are TGTGCCACCAGTAGCTTAGCCAAAAACATTCAGTACTTC. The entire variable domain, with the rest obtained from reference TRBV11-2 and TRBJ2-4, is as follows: EAGVAQSPRYKIIEKRQSVAFWCNPISGHATLYWYQQILGQGPKLLIQFQNNGVVDDSQLPKDRFSAERLKGVDSTLKIQPAKLEDSAVYLCATSSLAKNIQYFGAGTRLSVL.

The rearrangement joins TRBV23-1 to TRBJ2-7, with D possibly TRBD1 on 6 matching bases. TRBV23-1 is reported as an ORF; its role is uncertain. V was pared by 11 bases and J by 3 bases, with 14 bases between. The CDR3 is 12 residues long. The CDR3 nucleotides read TGCGCCGTCAATTCAGGGGACTACGAGCAGTACTTC. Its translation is CAVNSGDYEQYF.

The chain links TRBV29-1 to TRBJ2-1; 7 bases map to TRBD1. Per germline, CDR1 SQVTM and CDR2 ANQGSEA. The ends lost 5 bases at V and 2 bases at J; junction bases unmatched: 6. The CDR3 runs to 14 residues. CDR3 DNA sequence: TGCAGCGTTCTAGACGGGACAGCCTACAATGAGCAGTTCTTC. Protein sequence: CSVLDGTAYNEQFF.

CDR3 bases: TGTGCCAGCAGCTCAGGGGAAACCACTGAAGCTTTCTTT. Encoded protein: CASSSGETTEAFF. V and J are TRBV5-6 and TRBJ1-1, with D perhaps matching TRBD1 (6 bases). This CDR3 contains 13 residues. V lost 3 bases, J lost 4 bases, and 10 bases lay in between. Germline values: CDR1 SGHDT, CDR2 YYEEEE.